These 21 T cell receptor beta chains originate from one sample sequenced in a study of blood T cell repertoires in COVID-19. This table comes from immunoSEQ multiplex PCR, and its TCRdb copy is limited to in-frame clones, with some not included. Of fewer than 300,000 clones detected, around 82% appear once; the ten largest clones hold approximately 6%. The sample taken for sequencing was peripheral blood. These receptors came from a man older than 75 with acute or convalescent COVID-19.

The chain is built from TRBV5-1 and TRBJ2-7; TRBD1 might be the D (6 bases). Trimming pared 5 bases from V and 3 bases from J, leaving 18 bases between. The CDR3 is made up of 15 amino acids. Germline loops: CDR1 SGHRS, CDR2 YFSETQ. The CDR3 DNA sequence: TGCGCCAGCAGACAGAGCCCGGGACAAGGCTACGAGCAGTACTTC. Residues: CASRQSPGQGYEQYF.

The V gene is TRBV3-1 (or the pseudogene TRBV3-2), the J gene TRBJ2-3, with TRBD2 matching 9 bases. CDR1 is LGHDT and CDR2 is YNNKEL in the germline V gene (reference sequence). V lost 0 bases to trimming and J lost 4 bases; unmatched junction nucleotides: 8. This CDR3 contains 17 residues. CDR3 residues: CASSQDLAGGGSDTQYF. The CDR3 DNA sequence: TGTGCCAGCAGCCAAGATCTTGCGGGGGGGGGTTCAGATACGCAGTATTTT.

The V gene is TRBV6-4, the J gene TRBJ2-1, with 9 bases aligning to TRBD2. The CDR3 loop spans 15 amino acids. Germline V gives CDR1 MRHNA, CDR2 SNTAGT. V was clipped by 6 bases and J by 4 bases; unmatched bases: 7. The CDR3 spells CASSKSGGPYNEQFF. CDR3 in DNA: TGTGCCAGCAGCAAAAGCGGGGGGCCGTACAATGAGCAGTTCTTC.

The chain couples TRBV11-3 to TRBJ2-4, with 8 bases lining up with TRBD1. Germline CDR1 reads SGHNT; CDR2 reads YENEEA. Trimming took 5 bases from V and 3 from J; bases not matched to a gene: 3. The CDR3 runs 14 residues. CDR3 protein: CASSLQGGKNIQYF. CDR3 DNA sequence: TGTGCCAGCAGCCTACAGGGGGGCAAAAACATTCAGTACTTC.

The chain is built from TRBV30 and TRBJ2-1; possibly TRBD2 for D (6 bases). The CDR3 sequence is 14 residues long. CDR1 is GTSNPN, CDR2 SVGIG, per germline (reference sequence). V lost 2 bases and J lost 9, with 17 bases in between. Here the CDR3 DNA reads TGTGCCTGGAGTTATACTAAAAGGAGGGGTGAGCAGTTCTTC. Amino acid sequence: CAWSYTKRRGEQFF.

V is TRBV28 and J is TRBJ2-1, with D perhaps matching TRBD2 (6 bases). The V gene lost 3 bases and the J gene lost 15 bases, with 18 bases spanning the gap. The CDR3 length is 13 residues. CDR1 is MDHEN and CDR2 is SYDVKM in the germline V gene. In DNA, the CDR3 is TGTGCCAGCAGTTTCTTTCCCCGGGAGCAACCGTTCTTC. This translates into CASSFFPREQPFF.

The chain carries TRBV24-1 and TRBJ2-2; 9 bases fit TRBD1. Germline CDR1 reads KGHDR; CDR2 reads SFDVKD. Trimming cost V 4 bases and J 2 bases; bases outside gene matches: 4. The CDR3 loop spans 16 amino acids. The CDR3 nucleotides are TGTGCCACCAGTGACTCGACAGGGGGAAACACCGGGGAGCTGTTTTTT. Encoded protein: CATSDSTGGNTGELFF.

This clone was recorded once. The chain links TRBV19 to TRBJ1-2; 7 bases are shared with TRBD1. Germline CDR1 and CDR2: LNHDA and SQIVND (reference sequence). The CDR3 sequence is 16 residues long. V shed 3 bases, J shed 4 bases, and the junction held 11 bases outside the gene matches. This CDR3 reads CASSIPAGGYPYGYTF. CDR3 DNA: TGTGCCAGTAGTATCCCGGCAGGGGGGTATCCCTATGGCTACACCTTC.

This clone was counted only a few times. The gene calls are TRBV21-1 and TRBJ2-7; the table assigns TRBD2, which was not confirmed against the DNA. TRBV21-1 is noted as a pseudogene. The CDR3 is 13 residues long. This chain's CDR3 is CASSKGGLYEQYF. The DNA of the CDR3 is TGTGCCAGCAGCAAGGGGGGGCTCTACGAGCAGTACTTC.

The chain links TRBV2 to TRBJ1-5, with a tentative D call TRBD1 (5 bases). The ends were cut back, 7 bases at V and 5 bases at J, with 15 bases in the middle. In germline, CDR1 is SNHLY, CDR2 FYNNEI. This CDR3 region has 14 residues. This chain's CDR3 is CASTAAGLDQPQHF. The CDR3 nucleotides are TGTGCCAGCACAGCGGCGGGACTAGATCAGCCCCAGCATTTT.

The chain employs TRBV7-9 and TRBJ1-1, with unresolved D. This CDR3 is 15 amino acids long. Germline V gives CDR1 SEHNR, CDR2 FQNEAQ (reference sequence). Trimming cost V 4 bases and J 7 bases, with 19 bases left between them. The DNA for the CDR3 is TGTGCCAGCAGCTCTAGCGTCGGACGAGGAGGTGAAGCTTTCTTT. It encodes CASSSSVGRGGEAFF.

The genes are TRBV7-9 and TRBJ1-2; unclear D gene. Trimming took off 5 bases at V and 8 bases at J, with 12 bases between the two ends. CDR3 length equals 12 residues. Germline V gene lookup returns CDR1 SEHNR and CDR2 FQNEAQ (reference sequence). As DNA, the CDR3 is TGTGCCAGCAGCCCCCCCCGGTCAGGCTACACCTTC. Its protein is CASSPPRSGYTF.

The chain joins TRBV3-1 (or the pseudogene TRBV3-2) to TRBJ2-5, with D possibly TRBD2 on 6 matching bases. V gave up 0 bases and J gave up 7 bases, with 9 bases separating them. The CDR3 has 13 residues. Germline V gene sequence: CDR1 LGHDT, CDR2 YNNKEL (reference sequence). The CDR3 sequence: CASSQEGRWTQYF. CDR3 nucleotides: TGTGCCAGCAGCCAAGAGGGGAGGTGGACCCAGTACTTC.

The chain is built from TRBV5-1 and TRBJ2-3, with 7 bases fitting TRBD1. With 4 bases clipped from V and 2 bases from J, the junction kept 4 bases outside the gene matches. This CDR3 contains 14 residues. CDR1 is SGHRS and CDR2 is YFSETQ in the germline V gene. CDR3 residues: CASSDRDPTDTQYF. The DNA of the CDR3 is TGCGCCAGCAGCGACAGGGACCCCACAGATACGCAGTATTTT.

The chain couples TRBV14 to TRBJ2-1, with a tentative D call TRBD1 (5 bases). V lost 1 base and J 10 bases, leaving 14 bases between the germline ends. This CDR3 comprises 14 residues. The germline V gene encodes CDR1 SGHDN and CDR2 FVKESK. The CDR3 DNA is TGTGCCAGCAGCCAAGTTCAGGGCTTGGGGGAGCAGTTCTTC. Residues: CASSQVQGLGEQFF.

CDR3 amino acids: CASSHVNLGAGDYEQYF. The CDR3 DNA is TGTGCCAGCAGCCACGTCAATCTGGGGGCGGGAGACTACGAGCAGTACTTC. This chain links TRBV7-2 with TRBJ2-7; D perhaps matches TRBD2 (7 bases). The CDR3 runs 17 residues. The germline V gene has CDR1 SGHTA and CDR2 FQGNSA. The germline V and J ends were trimmed by 5 bases and 3 bases, with 23 bases remaining between them.

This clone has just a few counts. CDR3 amino acids: CAISPGQKRQETQYF. CDR3 DNA sequence: TGTGCCATCAGCCCAGGACAGAAAAGACAAGAGACCCAGTACTTC. The gene calls are TRBV10-3 and TRBJ2-5, with a tentative D call TRBD1 (6 bases). Germline CDR1 and CDR2: ENHRY and SYGVKD. The V and J ends lost 6 bases and 2 bases respectively, with 16 bases between them. The CDR3 runs to 15 residues.

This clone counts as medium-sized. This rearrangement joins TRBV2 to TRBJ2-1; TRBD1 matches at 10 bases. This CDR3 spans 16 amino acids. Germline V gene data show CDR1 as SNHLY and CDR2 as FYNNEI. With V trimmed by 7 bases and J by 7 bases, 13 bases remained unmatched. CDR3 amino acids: CASNAGTGVRGNEQFF. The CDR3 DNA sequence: TGTGCCAGCAACGCCGGGACAGGGGTGAGGGGTAATGAGCAGTTCTTC.

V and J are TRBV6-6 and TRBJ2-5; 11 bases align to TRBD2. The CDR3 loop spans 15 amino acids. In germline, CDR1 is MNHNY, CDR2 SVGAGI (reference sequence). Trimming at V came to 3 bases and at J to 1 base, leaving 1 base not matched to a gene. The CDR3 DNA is TGTGCCAGCAGTTATGGGACTAGCGGCCAAGAGACCCAGTACTTC. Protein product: CASSYGTSGQETQYF.

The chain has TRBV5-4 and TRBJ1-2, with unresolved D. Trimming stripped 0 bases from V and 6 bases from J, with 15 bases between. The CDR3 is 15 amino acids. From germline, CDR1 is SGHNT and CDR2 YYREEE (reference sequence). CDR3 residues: CASSLDTTLNNGYTF. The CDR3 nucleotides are TGTGCCAGCAGCTTGGACACGACTCTTAATAATGGCTACACCTTC.

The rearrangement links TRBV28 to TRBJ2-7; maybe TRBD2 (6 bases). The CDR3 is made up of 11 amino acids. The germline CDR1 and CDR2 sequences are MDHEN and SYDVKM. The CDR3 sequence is CGAGPSYEQYF. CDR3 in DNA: TGTGGGGCGGGACCCTCCTACGAGCAGTACTTC. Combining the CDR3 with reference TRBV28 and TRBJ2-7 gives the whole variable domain DVKVTQSSRYLVKRTGEKVFLECVQDMDHENMFWYRQDPGLGLRLIYFSYDVKMKEKGDIPEGYSVSREKKERFSLILESASTNQTSMYLCGAGPSYEQYFGPGTRLTVT.